Here is one TCR beta chain with its context. Trimming shortened V by 1 base and J by 5 bases, and 0 bases separated the two germline ends. Per the germline V gene, CDR1 is SGHDT and CDR2 is YYEEEE. The CDR3 spans 11 residues. The sample belongs to a study of T cell responses to AZD1222 COVID-19 vaccine. The table came from immunoSEQ multiplex PCR; TCRdb's copy has only in-frame clones and leaves some out. Among 130,000 to 150,000 clones listed, about 92% were seen once. The clonotype originates from an adult who received the AZD1222 COVID-19 vaccine. The chain employs TRBV5-6 and TRBJ1-4; D gene uncertain. The sequenced sample was peripheral blood, obtained 28 days after the second AZD1222 dose. The CDR3 DNA reads as TGTGCCAGCAGCTTGAATGAAAAACTGTTTTTT. This sequence encodes CASSLNEKLFF.